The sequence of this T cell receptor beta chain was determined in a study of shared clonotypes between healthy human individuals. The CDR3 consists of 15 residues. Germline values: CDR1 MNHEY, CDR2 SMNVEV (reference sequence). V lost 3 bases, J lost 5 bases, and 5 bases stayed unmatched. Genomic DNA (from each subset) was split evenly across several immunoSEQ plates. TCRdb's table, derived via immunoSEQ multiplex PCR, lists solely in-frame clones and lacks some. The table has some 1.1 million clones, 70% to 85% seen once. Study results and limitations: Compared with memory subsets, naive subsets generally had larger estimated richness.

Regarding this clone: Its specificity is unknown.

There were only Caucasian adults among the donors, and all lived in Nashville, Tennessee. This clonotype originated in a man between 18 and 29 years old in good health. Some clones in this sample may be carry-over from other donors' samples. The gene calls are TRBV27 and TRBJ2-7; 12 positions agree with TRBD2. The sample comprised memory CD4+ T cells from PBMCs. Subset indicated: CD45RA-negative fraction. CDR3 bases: TGTGCCAGCAGTTTTCGGCTAGCGGGAGGGAACGAGCAGTACTTC. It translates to CASSFRLAGGNEQYF.